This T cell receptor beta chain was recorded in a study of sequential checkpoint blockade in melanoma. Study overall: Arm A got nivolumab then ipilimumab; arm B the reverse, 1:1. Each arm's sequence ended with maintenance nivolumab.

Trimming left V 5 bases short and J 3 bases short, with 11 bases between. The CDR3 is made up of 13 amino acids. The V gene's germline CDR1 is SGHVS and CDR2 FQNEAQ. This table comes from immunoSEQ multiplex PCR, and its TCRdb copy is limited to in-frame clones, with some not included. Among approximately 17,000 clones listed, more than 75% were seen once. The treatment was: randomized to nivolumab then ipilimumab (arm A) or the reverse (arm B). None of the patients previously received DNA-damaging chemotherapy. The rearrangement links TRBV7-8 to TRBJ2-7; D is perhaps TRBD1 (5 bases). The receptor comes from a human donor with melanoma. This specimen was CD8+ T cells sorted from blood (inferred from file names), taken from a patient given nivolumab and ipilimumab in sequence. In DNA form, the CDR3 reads TGTGCCAGCAGCGCAGGACATAGCTACGAGCAGTACTTC. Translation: CASSAGHSYEQYF.